This T cell receptor beta chain is drawn from a study of technical replicates of blood from a handful of donors. This CDR3 is built from 14 residues. The germline gives CDR1 MNHNS, CDR2 SASEGT. Trimming took off 2 bases at V and 7 bases at J, with 14 bases between the two ends. Profiling relied on immunoSEQ multiplex PCR, and the TCRdb table lists in-frame clones only, not all of them. This sample yields 81,000 or so clones, of which around 96% are seen a single time; around 0.18% belongs to the top ten. The sequenced sample was T cells isolated from PBMCs. The clonotype was recovered from a human donor in good health. This rearrangement joins TRBV6-1 to TRBJ1-2; tentative D call: TRBD1 (5 bases). CDR3 protein: CASSEWSQGRGYTF. CDR3 bases: TGTGCCAGCAGTGAATGGTCCCAGGGTCGTGGCTACACCTTC.